Listed below are T cell receptor beta chains from one sample, sequenced in a study of T cell responses to AZD1222 COVID-19 vaccine. Measured with immunoSEQ multiplex PCR; TCRdb has only the in-frame clones, and not every one. The sample holds 150,000 to 200,000 clones; approximately 90% are singletons and the top ten take roughly 6.5%. The sequencing used peripheral blood, collected on day 0 of AZD1222 vaccination. Source of these receptors: an adult in good health. Both conserved end residues are part of each CDR3. Fields, in order: CDR3 DNA, CDR3 protein, D gene, V gene, clone size, J gene. A D gene is named only where the DNA matches it firmly. Where a row states a size, it is once, few, many or the class of an expanded clone; other rows omit it.

cdr3_nt: TGTGCCTGGAGTGTAATAGGGGGGAGTCAGCCCCAGCATTTT
cdr3_aa: CAWSVIGGSQPQHF
d_call: NA
v_call: TRBV30
clone_size: few
j_call: TRBJ1-5

cdr3_nt: TGTGCCAGCAGCTCCCGGAGATCTGGAAACACCATATATTTT
cdr3_aa: CASSSRRSGNTIYF
d_call: NA
v_call: TRBV7-9
clone_size: NA
j_call: TRBJ1-3

cdr3_nt: TGTGCCAGCAGTGAAGTTGAGGGTAGGGATTCACCCCTCCACTTT
cdr3_aa: CASSEVEGRDSPLHF
d_call: NA
v_call: TRBV6-1
clone_size: NA
j_call: TRBJ1-6

cdr3_nt: TGTGCCAGCAGTTTGCCGGGAATCGCCCAGTACTTC
cdr3_aa: CASSLPGIAQYF
d_call: NA
v_call: TRBV12-3/TRBV12-4
clone_size: NA
j_call: TRBJ2-5

cdr3_nt: TGTGCCAGCAGTTACTCCTATTCTAGCACAGATACGCAGTATTTT
cdr3_aa: CASSYSYSSTDTQYF
d_call: NA
v_call: TRBV6-5
clone_size: NA
j_call: TRBJ2-3

cdr3_nt: TGTGCCAGCAGCTTAGGTGGACTAGCGGGAACAGATACGCAGTATTTT
cdr3_aa: CASSLGGLAGTDTQYF
d_call: TRBD2
v_call: TRBV11-3
clone_size: NA
j_call: TRBJ2-3

cdr3_nt: TGTGCCAGCAGCCTAGCGGGGGCGAACACCGGGGAGCTGTTTTTT
cdr3_aa: CASSLAGANTGELFF
d_call: TRBD2
v_call: TRBV6-5
clone_size: NA
j_call: TRBJ2-2

cdr3_nt: TGTGCCAGCAGCGTAGTCGGGACCGCAACCTACAATGAGCAGTTCTTC
cdr3_aa: CASSVVGTATYNEQFF
d_call: NA
v_call: TRBV9
clone_size: NA
j_call: TRBJ2-1

cdr3_nt: TGTGCCAGCAGTCTCCCAACAACTGGAAACACCATATATTTT
cdr3_aa: CASSLPTTGNTIYF
d_call: NA
v_call: TRBV28
clone_size: NA
j_call: TRBJ1-3

cdr3_nt: TGTGCCAGCAGCTTAGCGAAGGGGAGTAATGAAAAACTGTTTTTT
cdr3_aa: CASSLAKGSNEKLFF
d_call: NA
v_call: TRBV7-2
clone_size: once
j_call: TRBJ1-4

cdr3_nt: TGTGCCATCAGTGGACAGTCCTTCTCTGGAAACACCATATATTTT
cdr3_aa: CAISGQSFSGNTIYF
d_call: NA
v_call: TRBV10-3
clone_size: NA
j_call: TRBJ1-3

cdr3_nt: TGTGCCAGCAGCGAGTCGGGGGGAAGTGGCTACACCTTC
cdr3_aa: CASSESGGSGYTF
d_call: NA
v_call: TRBV2
clone_size: once
j_call: TRBJ1-2

cdr3_nt: TGTGCCAGTAGTATACAGGCTTCCACAGATACGCAGTATTTT
cdr3_aa: CASSIQASTDTQYF
d_call: NA
v_call: TRBV19
clone_size: NA
j_call: TRBJ2-3

cdr3_nt: TGCGCCAGCAGCTTGGATGGACGTGGCTACACCTTC
cdr3_aa: CASSLDGRGYTF
d_call: NA
v_call: TRBV5-1
clone_size: NA
j_call: TRBJ1-2

cdr3_nt: TGTGCCATCAGTGACTCAAGGACAGGGAATGAAAAACTGTTTTTT
cdr3_aa: CAISDSRTGNEKLFF
d_call: TRBD1
v_call: TRBV10-3
clone_size: NA
j_call: TRBJ1-4

cdr3_nt: TGTGCCAGCAGTTACGGCGGCAGTATCTATGGCTACACCTTC
cdr3_aa: CASSYGGSIYGYTF
d_call: NA
v_call: TRBV6-5
clone_size: NA
j_call: TRBJ1-2

cdr3_nt: TGCGCCAGCAGCTCCACTAGCGGGAGTATGATTGAGCAGTTCTTC
cdr3_aa: CASSSTSGSMIEQFF
d_call: TRBD2
v_call: TRBV5-1
clone_size: few
j_call: TRBJ2-1

cdr3_nt: TGTGCCAGCAGCCCGGGGACACGCTACGAGCAGTACTTC
cdr3_aa: CASSPGTRYEQYF
d_call: NA
v_call: TRBV11-2
clone_size: NA
j_call: TRBJ2-7

cdr3_nt: TGTGCCAGCAGCCCCGCTGTTGGGTACGAGCAGTACTTC
cdr3_aa: CASSPAVGYEQYF
d_call: NA
v_call: TRBV7-3
clone_size: once
j_call: TRBJ2-7

cdr3_nt: TGTGCCAGTAGTATAGGGCCAGTCAGCAATCAGCCCCAGCATTTT
cdr3_aa: CASSIGPVSNQPQHF
d_call: NA
v_call: TRBV19
clone_size: NA
j_call: TRBJ1-5

cdr3_nt: TGCGCCAGCAGCTTCGGCTCGGCGAACACCATATATTTT
cdr3_aa: CASSFGSANTIYF
d_call: NA
v_call: TRBV5-1
clone_size: once
j_call: TRBJ1-3

cdr3_nt: TGTGCCAGCAGTTACTCGAGCTCAGGGGGCGATGTTGGCTACACCTTC
cdr3_aa: CASSYSSSGGDVGYTF
d_call: TRBD1
v_call: TRBV6-5
clone_size: few
j_call: TRBJ1-2

cdr3_nt: TGTGCCACCAGTGGCCCGACAGGGAGGTTCACCGGGGAGCTGTTTTTT
cdr3_aa: CATSGPTGRFTGELFF
d_call: NA
v_call: TRBV24-1
clone_size: NA
j_call: TRBJ2-2

cdr3_nt: TGTGCCAGTTCGGCGGGGGTCATCTCCTACGAGCAGTACTTC
cdr3_aa: CASSAGVISYEQYF
d_call: TRBD2
v_call: TRBV6-5
clone_size: NA
j_call: TRBJ2-7

cdr3_nt: TGTGCCAGCAGCTTGGGGGGACAGGGGGAAGCTTTCTTT
cdr3_aa: CASSLGGQGEAFF
d_call: TRBD1
v_call: TRBV5-4
clone_size: NA
j_call: TRBJ1-1

cdr3_nt: TGTGCCAGCAGCCCGTTAGGGGTCCGAGTCAGGGTCGAGCAGTACTTC
cdr3_aa: CASSPLGVRVRVEQYF
d_call: NA
v_call: TRBV27
clone_size: NA
j_call: TRBJ2-7

cdr3_nt: TGTGCCAGCAGTGAAGGTTCGGGAGAGCAGTTCTTC
cdr3_aa: CASSEGSGEQFF
d_call: NA
v_call: TRBV25-1
clone_size: NA
j_call: TRBJ2-1

cdr3_nt: TGCGCCAGCAGCCCGAGTACACAGGGGGCTTTAAGATCTGGGGCCAACGTCCTGACTTTC
cdr3_aa: CASSPSTQGALRSGANVLTF
d_call: TRBD1
v_call: TRBV5-1
clone_size: NA
j_call: TRBJ2-6

cdr3_nt: TGTGCCAGTAGTAAGGCGACCACCTATGGCTACACCTTC
cdr3_aa: CASSKATTYGYTF
d_call: NA
v_call: TRBV19
clone_size: NA
j_call: TRBJ1-2

cdr3_nt: TGTGCCAGCAGGGTGAGCGGCCACGAGTTCTACGAGCAGTACTTC
cdr3_aa: CASRVSGHEFYEQYF
d_call: NA
v_call: TRBV27
clone_size: NA
j_call: TRBJ2-7

cdr3_nt: TGTGCCAGCTCGGAAGGGGCCGCTGGCAATCAGCCCCAGCATTTT
cdr3_aa: CASSEGAAGNQPQHF
d_call: NA
v_call: TRBV18
clone_size: NA
j_call: TRBJ1-5

cdr3_nt: TGTGCCAGCAGCTATGGAAGGATCTATGGCTACACCTTC
cdr3_aa: CASSYGRIYGYTF
d_call: NA
v_call: TRBV5-6
clone_size: NA
j_call: TRBJ1-2

cdr3_nt: TGTGCCAGTAGTGTCCTTTCTAGGACAGATACGCAGTATTTT
cdr3_aa: CASSVLSRTDTQYF
d_call: NA
v_call: TRBV19
clone_size: NA
j_call: TRBJ2-3

cdr3_nt: TGTGCCACGGCAGCGGGAAGCACAGATACGCAGTATTTT
cdr3_aa: CATAAGSTDTQYF
d_call: TRBD2
v_call: TRBV7-9
clone_size: once
j_call: TRBJ2-3

cdr3_nt: TGCGCCAGCAGCTTGGAGGGGACTGTAGTGAGGGAGCTGTTTTTT
cdr3_aa: CASSLEGTVVRELFF
d_call: NA
v_call: TRBV5-1
clone_size: NA
j_call: TRBJ2-2

cdr3_nt: TGTGCCAGCAGCTCTTTCCTGACTTTTACAGATACGCAGTATTTT
cdr3_aa: CASSSFLTFTDTQYF
d_call: NA
v_call: TRBV12-1
clone_size: few
j_call: TRBJ2-3

cdr3_nt: TGTGCCAGCAGTGACGGTCAGGGGGGGTTGGTTGGCAATGAGCAGTTCTTC
cdr3_aa: CASSDGQGGLVGNEQFF
d_call: NA
v_call: TRBV6-1
clone_size: NA
j_call: TRBJ2-1

cdr3_nt: TGTGCCAGCAGGATACTTACTAATGAAAAACTGTTTTTT
cdr3_aa: CASRILTNEKLFF
d_call: NA
v_call: TRBV6-5
clone_size: NA
j_call: TRBJ1-4

cdr3_nt: TGTGCCAGCAGTTCCTACAGGGTTGGCGGCTACACCTTC
cdr3_aa: CASSSYRVGGYTF
d_call: NA
v_call: TRBV28
clone_size: once
j_call: TRBJ1-2

cdr3_nt: TGTGCCAGCGGAACAGGGCTGGCTTTCTTT
cdr3_aa: CASGTGLAFF
d_call: NA
v_call: TRBV27
clone_size: NA
j_call: TRBJ1-1

cdr3_nt: TGCGCCAGCCTACTATCAGATACGCAGTATTTT
cdr3_aa: CASLLSDTQYF
d_call: NA
v_call: TRBV5-1
clone_size: NA
j_call: TRBJ2-3

cdr3_nt: TGTGCCAGCAGCCAAGCCGCTGTCTACGAGCAGTACTTC
cdr3_aa: CASSQAAVYEQYF
d_call: NA
v_call: TRBV3-1/TRBV3-2
clone_size: NA
j_call: TRBJ2-7

cdr3_nt: TGTGCCAGCAGCTTAGTCGGAGGCGCGAACACCGGGGAGCTGTTTTTT
cdr3_aa: CASSLVGGANTGELFF
d_call: NA
v_call: TRBV7-2
clone_size: once
j_call: TRBJ2-2

cdr3_nt: TGTGCCAGCAGTTACTCTTACGGGGTCATCTACGAGCAGTACTTC
cdr3_aa: CASSYSYGVIYEQYF
d_call: NA
v_call: TRBV6-5
clone_size: once
j_call: TRBJ2-7

cdr3_nt: TGTGCCAGTAGTGTACAGGGACGCTATGGCTACACCTTC
cdr3_aa: CASSVQGRYGYTF
d_call: NA
v_call: TRBV19
clone_size: NA
j_call: TRBJ1-2

cdr3_nt: TGTGCCTGGACGCAGGACAGCAACTATGGCTACACCTTC
cdr3_aa: CAWTQDSNYGYTF
d_call: NA
v_call: TRBV30
clone_size: NA
j_call: TRBJ1-2

cdr3_nt: TGTGCCAGCCACTCGAATCAATCTCCCAATGAGCAGTTCTTC
cdr3_aa: CASHSNQSPNEQFF
d_call: NA
v_call: TRBV28
clone_size: NA
j_call: TRBJ2-1

cdr3_nt: TGTGCCAGTAGTCCGGAGACTAAATACGAGCAGTACTTC
cdr3_aa: CASSPETKYEQYF
d_call: NA
v_call: TRBV19
clone_size: NA
j_call: TRBJ2-7